The 24 T cell receptor beta chains in this list originate from one sample, sequenced in a study of blood T cell repertoires in COVID-19. Measured with immunoSEQ multiplex PCR; TCRdb has only the in-frame clones, and not every one. The table has 200,000 to 300,000 clones, around 88% seen once. Specimen: PBMCs or T cells enriched from blood (not recorded which). All receptors derive from a woman aged 25 to 39 who had recovered from COVID-19.

The sample holds one count of this clone. This sequence joins TRBV11-3 and TRBJ1-1; no clear D. CDR1 is SGHNT and CDR2 is YENEEA in the germline V gene. V was cut by 4 bases and J by 5 bases, with 11 bases left in between. The CDR3 is made up of 13 amino acids. The CDR3 loop is CASSSGRRTEAFF. CDR3 coding DNA: TGTGCCAGCAGCTCGGGTCGGAGGACTGAAGCTTTCTTT.

The chain combines TRBV4-1 with TRBJ1-2, with D possibly being TRBD1 (6 bases). This CDR3 contains 14 residues. V was clipped by 5 bases and J by 8 bases, with 18 bases between them. Per the germline V gene, CDR1 is MGHRA and CDR2 is YSYEKL. Here the CDR3 reads CASSLTGKWSGYTF. CDR3 nucleotides: TGCGCCAGCAGCTTAACAGGGAAATGGAGCGGCTACACCTTC.

The rearrangement joins TRBV7-8 to TRBJ2-1; 12 bases fit TRBD2. The CDR3 extends over 18 amino acids. Germline lookup yields CDR1 SGHVS and CDR2 FQNEAQ. V lost 0 bases, J lost 3 bases, and 6 bases stayed unmatched. CDR3 nucleotides: TGTGCCAGCAGCTTAGCTGTTGCTAGCGGGAGGGACTACAATGAGCAGTTCTTC. This translates into CASSLAVASGRDYNEQFF.

The chain carries TRBV27 and TRBJ1-2; D is possibly TRBD1 (5 bases). The V gene's germline CDR1 is MNHEY and CDR2 SMNVEV (reference sequence). Between the trimmed V and J ends, which lost 1 base and 3 bases, there was a span of 15 bases. The CDR3 has 16 amino acids. Written as DNA, the CDR3 is TGTGCCAGCAGTTTATATAAGGGGTCGACTTACTATGGCTACACCTTC. Amino acids: CASSLYKGSTYYGYTF.

J is TRBJ1-2 and V is TRBV18; weak D call: TRBD1 (5 bases). Trimming removed 4 bases at V and 6 bases at J, with 9 bases between. The CDR3 length is 12 residues. The germline gives CDR1 KGHSH, CDR2 LQKENI. This CDR3 is CASSQQVDGYTF. Here the CDR3 DNA reads TGTGCCAGCTCACAACAGGTGGATGGCTACACCTTC.

This rearrangement joins TRBV3-1 (or the pseudogene TRBV3-2) to TRBJ2-1, with 8 bases fitting TRBD2. Germline CDR1 is LGHDT and CDR2 is YNNKEL (reference sequence). V was clipped by 1 base and J by 9 bases; unmatched bases: 11. CDR3 size: 16 residues. CDR3 in amino acids: CASSQASGLVKGEQFF. CDR3 sequence (DNA): TGTGCCAGCAGCCAAGCTAGCGGGCTAGTCAAAGGTGAGCAGTTCTTC.

The chain recombines TRBV24-1 with TRBJ1-1, with TRBD1 matching over 7 bases. The V gene's germline CDR1 is KGHDR and CDR2 SFDVKD. Trimming at V came to 3 bases and at J to 8 bases, leaving 11 bases not matched to a gene. The CDR3 runs to 15 residues. CDR3 DNA sequence: TGTGCCACCAGTGATGGGACGATGGGACAGCTCGAAGCTTTCTTT. This encodes CATSDGTMGQLEAFF.

The chain is built from TRBV29-1 and TRBJ1-2, with TRBD1 matching over 10 bases. This CDR3 region has 14 residues. The J segment lost 2 bases and the V segment lost 6 bases, leaving 6 bases of the junction unmatched. In germline, CDR1 is SQVTM, CDR2 ANQGSEA. The CDR3 protein is CSVRDRGRNYGYTF. The CDR3 DNA is TGCAGCGTGAGGGACAGGGGAAGAAACTATGGCTACACCTTC.

This rearrangement joins TRBV24-1 to TRBJ1-5; D unresolved. V was shortened by 4 bases and J by 4 bases, with 7 bases between the two germline ends. The CDR3 has 13 residues. Germline assignment: CDR1 KGHDR and CDR2 SFDVKD. CDR3 in amino acids: CATSDSRNQPQHF. The CDR3 DNA reads TGTGCCACCAGTGACTCGCGGAATCAGCCCCAGCATTTT.

The table lists this clone with a count of one. The rearrangement uses TRBV10-3 and TRBJ1-5, with 7 bases matching TRBD1. Germline V gene sequence: CDR1 ENHRY, CDR2 SYGVKD. J was trimmed by 6 bases and V by 3 bases; bases with no gene match: 5. The CDR3 covers 14 residues. The CDR3: CAISEEDRSQPQHF. The CDR3 nucleotides read TGTGCCATCAGTGAAGAGGACAGGAGTCAGCCCCAGCATTTT.

V and J are TRBV3-1 (or the pseudogene TRBV3-2) and TRBJ1-4, with TRBD1 as a possible D gene (5 bases). This CDR3 has 14 residues. Germline assignment: CDR1 LGHDT and CDR2 YNNKEL (reference sequence). V was shortened by 4 bases and J by 5 bases, with 11 bases between the two germline ends. This chain's CDR3 is CASSLGGANEKLFF. CDR3 nucleotide sequence: TGTGCCAGCAGCCTCGGCGGGGCCAATGAAAAACTGTTTTTT.

The chain carries TRBV7-9 and TRBJ1-1; TRBD1 matches 7 bases. V shed 1 base, J shed 2 bases, and the junction held 1 base outside the gene matches. This CDR3 has 14 amino acids. Germline V gene sequence: CDR1 SEHNR, CDR2 FQNEAQ (reference sequence). The CDR3 loop is CASSLGQGNTEAFF. In DNA form, the CDR3 reads TGTGCCAGCAGCTTAGGACAGGGCAACACTGAAGCTTTCTTT.

Notes on this clone: Within the sample, other DNA sequences also encode this same CDR3. The gene calls are TRBV7-3 and TRBJ2-7, with 7 bases aligning to TRBD2. Germline-derived CDR1 and CDR2 are SGHTA and FQGTGA. This CDR3 comprises 13 residues. V trimming: 5 bases; J trimming: 4 bases; junction bases outside the gene matches: 5. CDR3 nucleotides: TGTGCCAGCAGCCCGGGGGGTACTTACGAGCAGTACTTC. Its protein product is CASSPGGTYEQYF.

The chain employs TRBV18 and TRBJ2-1, with 11 bases matching TRBD2. Germline V gives CDR1 KGHSH, CDR2 LQKENI. With V trimmed by 3 bases and J by 9 bases, 7 bases remained unmatched. This CDR3 spans 15 amino acids. The CDR3 loop is CASSPATSGMGEQFF. CDR3 DNA sequence: TGTGCCAGCTCACCGGCGACTAGCGGGATGGGTGAGCAGTTCTTC.

This clone is a singleton in its sample. CDR3 sequence: CASSPSGPTGELFF. The DNA for the CDR3 is TGTGCCAGCAGCCCTAGCGGGCCCACCGGGGAGCTGTTTTTT. This chain joins TRBV5-8 and TRBJ2-2, with 8 bases that match TRBD2. The V and J ends lost 4 bases and 4 bases, in that order; junction bases with no gene match: 3. The CDR3 is 14 amino acids. Germline V gives CDR1 SGHTS, CDR2 YDEGEE.

This clone was picked up a small number of times. Written as DNA, the CDR3 is TGTGCCACCAAGAGACTAGCGGGAGAGGGCAATGAGCAGTTCTTC. Its translation: CATKRLAGEGNEQFF. J is TRBJ2-1 and V is TRBV2, with TRBD2 matching over 12 bases. Per germline, CDR1 SNHLY and CDR2 FYNNEI. There are 15 residues in the CDR3. V lost 10 bases to trimming and J lost 6 bases; unmatched junction nucleotides: 10.

This clone was detected once. The rearrangement joins TRBV4-2 to TRBJ2-7, with D possibly matching TRBD2 (6 bases). Germline V CDR1 and CDR2: LGHNA, YNFKEQ. Trimming cost V 0 bases and J 3 bases, with 18 bases left between them. The CDR3 is 17 residues long. The CDR3: CASSQERSSGDFYEQYF. CDR3 sequence (DNA): TGTGCCAGCAGCCAAGAACGGAGTAGCGGCGACTTCTACGAGCAGTACTTC.

This clone showed up just a few times. J is TRBJ1-5 and V is TRBV2, with a possible D match to TRBD1 (6 bases). With 6 bases removed from V and 4 bases from J, the gap between germline ends came to 16 bases. Germline CDR1 and CDR2: SNHLY and FYNNEI. This CDR3 region has 15 residues. The CDR3 reads CASSLRGALNQPQHF. As DNA, the CDR3 is TGTGCCAGCAGCCTACGGGGGGCTTTGAATCAGCCCCAGCATTTT. Full variable domain (rest looked up from reference TRBV2 and TRBJ1-5): EPEVTQTPSHQVTQMGQEVILRCVPISNHLYFYWYRQILGQKVEFLVSFYNNEISEKSEIFDDQFSVERPDGSNFTLKIRSTKLEDSAMYFCASSLRGALNQPQHFGDGTRLSIL.

The V gene is TRBV7-9, the J gene TRBJ1-2, with D uncertain. The CDR3 sequence is 14 residues long. The germline V gene encodes CDR1 SEHNR and CDR2 FQNEAQ (reference sequence). Trimming stripped 1 base from V and 6 bases from J, with 12 bases between. CDR3 region: CASSLGGWGDGYTF. CDR3 in DNA: TGTGCCAGCAGCTTAGGAGGTTGGGGAGATGGCTACACCTTC.

This clone appeared a few times. The rearrangement uses TRBV25-1 and TRBJ2-2; 10 bases match TRBD1. The CDR3 is 18 amino acids. From germline, CDR1 is MGHDK and CDR2 SYGVNS. V trimming: 7 bases; J trimming: 7 bases; junction bases outside the gene matches: 18. The CDR3 DNA reads as TGTGCCAGCACTGCGACCCTTGGGACAGGGGCTTCGAACGGGGAGCTGTTTTTT. It is translated as CASTATLGTGASNGELFF.

The chain employs TRBV5-1 and TRBJ1-3; D may be TRBD1 (6 bases). This CDR3 is 18 amino acids long. V was trimmed by 4 bases and J by 1 base, leaving 21 bases between them. Germline CDR1 and CDR2: SGHRS and YFSETQ. DNA for the CDR3: TGCGCCAGCAGCCTAATTGGACAGAATTCGAATTCTGGAAACACCATATATTTT. This encodes CASSLIGQNSNSGNTIYF.

In this sample, this clone is medium-sized. The rearrangement links TRBV28 to TRBJ1-2; 7 bases are a match to TRBD1. Germline assignment: CDR1 MDHEN and CDR2 SYDVKM. This CDR3 is built from 12 residues. CDR3 nucleotides: TGTGCTGTCGGGACAGTTAACTATGGCTACACCTTC. Residues: CAVGTVNYGYTF.

V usage is TRBV7-8 and J usage is TRBJ2-5, with D maybe TRBD1 (5 bases). The ends were cut back, 0 bases at V and 4 bases at J, with 6 bases in the middle. CDR1 and CDR2 (germline): SGHVS, FQNEAQ. The CDR3 has 13 residues. This CDR3 reads CASSLARGETQYF. The CDR3 nucleotides read TGTGCCAGCAGCTTAGCAAGGGGAGAGACCCAGTACTTC.

J is TRBJ2-1 and V is TRBV7-8; 8 nucleotides match TRBD2. Trimming cost V 1 base and J 2 bases; bases outside gene matches: 7. In germline, CDR1 is SGHVS, CDR2 FQNEAQ. There are 17 residues in the CDR3. The DNA for the CDR3 is TGTGCCAGCAGCTTAGGAATTCTAGCGGGCGCCTACAATGAGCAGTTCTTC. Residues: CASSLGILAGAYNEQFF.